Listed below are T cell receptor beta chains from one sample, sequenced in a study of cytotoxic CD8 clonotypes in ibrutinib-treated CLL. Method: immunoSEQ multiplex PCR; TCRdb's copy keeps in-frame clones and lacks some. The sample lists 45,000 or so clones, about 57% occurring once. Specimen: PBMCs, collected after 24 months of ibrutinib treatment. The receptors originated from a human donor with chronic lymphocytic leukemia. The CDR3 runs from the conserved cysteine through the conserved F or W. Each record gives: clone size, V gene, D gene, J gene, CDR3 length, CDR3 DNA, CDR3 protein. A D gene is named only where the DNA matches it firmly. Expanded clones get a size class; other rows say once, few or many, or leave the size out.

-	TRBV25-1	TRBD1	TRBJ2-1	15	TGTGCCAGCAGATCCGGGACAGCGATATCCAATGAGCAGTTCTTC	CASRSGTAISNEQFF
-	TRBV12-5	-	TRBJ2-2	19	TGTGCTAGTGGTTTGGTACATCTTGGGCCTGGAAGGGGAACCGGGGAGCTGTTTTTT	CASGLVHLGPGRGTGELFF
-	TRBV5-1	-	TRBJ2-7	15	TGCGCCAGCAGCCCCCCCCAAGTTGGCTCCTACGAGCAGTACTTC	CASSPPQVGSYEQYF
-	TRBV2	TRBD2	TRBJ2-1	15	TGTGCCAGCAAGTCAGGAAGCGGGGGGTACAATGAGCAGTTCTTC	CASKSGSGGYNEQFF
-	TRBV7-6	-	TRBJ2-7	13	TGTGCCAGCAGCCCCTCAAATGGCGGGATTGAGTACTTC	CASSPSNGGIEYF
-	TRBV4-1	-	TRBJ2-5	15	TGCGCCAGCAGCCATGCACTAGCTTCCATCGAGACCCAGTACTTC	CASSHALASIETQYF
-	TRBV7-9	TRBD1	TRBJ2-7	14	TGTGCCAGCCAAAAATCAGGGGGCTCCTACGAGCAGTACTTC	CASQKSGGSYEQYF
once	TRBV11-3	-	TRBJ2-7	14	TGTGCCAGCAGCCTCCGCGAAGGATCGGGAGAGCAGTACTTC	CASSLREGSGEQYF
-	TRBV6-1	-	TRBJ1-1	14	TGTGCCAGCACCCTCGTGGACAGGAACACTGAAGCTTTCTTT	CASTLVDRNTEAFF
-	TRBV6-5	-	TRBJ1-5	12	TGTGCCAGCAGGCAGGGTAATCAGCCCCAGCATTTT	CASRQGNQPQHF
-	TRBV9	-	TRBJ2-1	16	TGTGCCAGCAGCGTAGGACCGCGGGGGCTTGGCAATGAGCAGTTCTTC	CASSVGPRGLGNEQFF
many	TRBV19	-	TRBJ1-5	16	TGTGCCAGTACGCAAGGGACGGGGATTAGCAATCAGCCCCAGCATTTT	CASTQGTGISNQPQHF
-	TRBV6-5	-	TRBJ2-7	15	TGTGCCAGCACCAAAGGGGCATGGGGGGCCTACGAGCAGTACTTC	CASTKGAWGAYEQYF
-	TRBV19	TRBD1	TRBJ2-5	15	TGTGCCAGTAGACCGGGGACAGGATGGAAGGAGACCCAGTACTTC	CASRPGTGWKETQYF
-	TRBV7-8	-	TRBJ1-5	15	TGTGCCAGCAGCCCCGCAGGGACCAGAGGTCAGCCCCAGCATTTT	CASSPAGTRGQPQHF
-	TRBV11-2	-	TRBJ2-7	13	TGTGCCAGCAGCGTATACTCCGCCTACGAGCAGTACTTC	CASSVYSAYEQYF
few	TRBV19	-	TRBJ1-2	15	TGTGCCAGTAGTATCCAAGGCCAGAGGGGGGCTGGCTACACCTTC	CASSIQGQRGAGYTF
-	TRBV2	-	TRBJ1-5	15	TGTGCCAGCAGTGTGGGGCATAGTGGCAATCAGCCCCAGCATTTT	CASSVGHSGNQPQHF
few	TRBV2	TRBD1	TRBJ1-6	14	TGTGCCAGCAGGGGGGACAGGGGAAATTCACCCCTCCACTTT	CASRGDRGNSPLHF
-	TRBV5-1	-	TRBJ2-6	15	TGCGCCAGCAGCCCCAGGGTATCCGGGGCCAACGTCCTGACTTTC	CASSPRVSGANVLTF
few	TRBV5-4	-	TRBJ2-7	13	TGTGCCAGCAGCTTGCGAGGGGCGTACGAGCAGTACTTC	CASSLRGAYEQYF
few	TRBV6-5	-	TRBJ1-2	13	TGTGCCAGCAGGGCGGCGGGGCCCTATGGCTACACCTTC	CASRAAGPYGYTF
few	TRBV2	-	TRBJ1-6	14	TGTGCCAGCAGCTTCCAGGTCAATAATTCACCCCTCCACTTT	CASSFQVNNSPLHF
-	TRBV6-5	-	TRBJ2-4	14	TGTGCCAGCAGTTACTCGGGGGCCCAAAACATTCAGTACTTC	CASSYSGAQNIQYF
few	TRBV5-6	-	TRBJ2-7	13	TGTGCCAGCAGCCCGGACTTCTCCTACGAGCAGTACTTC	CASSPDFSYEQYF
-	TRBV5-1	-	TRBJ2-7	14	TGCGCCAGCAGCTTGGCCAGGGATCCTTACGAGCAGTACTTC	CASSLARDPYEQYF
-	TRBV7-8	-	TRBJ1-5	15	TGTGCCAGCAGCTTAGTGGCAAGTAGCAATCAGCCCCAGCATTTT	CASSLVASSNQPQHF
-	TRBV29-1	-	TRBJ2-5	11	TGCAGCGTCCAGACCGACGATATCCAGTACTTC	CSVQTDDIQYF
-	TRBV7-8	-	TRBJ2-2	14	TGTGCCAGCAGCATAGACCCAAACACCGGGGAGCTGTTTTTT	CASSIDPNTGELFF
-	TRBV9	-	TRBJ1-1	15	TGTGCCAGCAGCCCCCTGCTGGGGTTGAACACTGAAGCTTTCTTT	CASSPLLGLNTEAFF
-	TRBV7-9	-	TRBJ2-7	13	TGTGCCAGCAGCTTAGTCGACGGGGCCGAGCAGTACTTC	CASSLVDGAEQYF
-	TRBV4-2	-	TRBJ2-5	13	TGTGCCAGCAGCCAAGCCTTGAGGGAGACCCAGTACTTC	CASSQALRETQYF
few	TRBV10-1	-	TRBJ2-3	16	TGCGCCAGCAGTGAGTCCGGGGGTACCACCACAGATACGCAGTATTTT	CASSESGGTTTDTQYF
-	TRBV29-1	-	TRBJ2-7	12	TGCAGCGTTGTTCAGGGGGGCTACGAGCAGTACTTC	CSVVQGGYEQYF
-	TRBV2	-	TRBJ1-6	15	TGTGCCAGCGAACTCACCGGGGCCGGAAATTCACCCCTCCACTTT	CASELTGAGNSPLHF
-	TRBV5-4	TRBD2	TRBJ2-1	15	TGTGCCAGCAGCTTGGGCGGGGGGGCCCCTCCTGAGCAGTTCTTC	CASSLGGGAPPEQFF
-	TRBV27	TRBD1	TRBJ1-1	17	TGTGCCAGCAGGGGAGACAGGGGGCGAACTATGAACACTGAAGCTTTCTTT	CASRGDRGRTMNTEAFF
-	TRBV5-1	-	TRBJ1-2	14	TGCGCCAGCAGCTTGGGGCAGTCGAACTATGGCTACACCTTC	CASSLGQSNYGYTF